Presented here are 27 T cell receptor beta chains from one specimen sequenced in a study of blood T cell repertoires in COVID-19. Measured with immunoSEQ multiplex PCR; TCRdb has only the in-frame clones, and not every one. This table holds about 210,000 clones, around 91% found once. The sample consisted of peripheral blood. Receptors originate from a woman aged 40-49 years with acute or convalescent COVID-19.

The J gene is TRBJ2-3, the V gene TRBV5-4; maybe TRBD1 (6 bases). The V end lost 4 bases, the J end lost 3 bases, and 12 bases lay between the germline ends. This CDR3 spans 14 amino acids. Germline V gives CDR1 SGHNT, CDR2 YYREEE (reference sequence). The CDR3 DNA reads TGTGCCAGCAGCCATTATACAGGGACAGATACGCAGTATTTT. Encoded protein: CASSHYTGTDTQYF.

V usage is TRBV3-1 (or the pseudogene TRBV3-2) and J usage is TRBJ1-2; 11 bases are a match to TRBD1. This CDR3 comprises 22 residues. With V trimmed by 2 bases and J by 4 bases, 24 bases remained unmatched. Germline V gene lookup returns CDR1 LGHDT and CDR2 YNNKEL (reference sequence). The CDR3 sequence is CASSQIRLPGQGELGPFYGYTF. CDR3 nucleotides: TGTGCCAGCAGCCAAATACGCCTACCGGGACAGGGGGAGTTGGGCCCTTTCTATGGCTACACCTTC.

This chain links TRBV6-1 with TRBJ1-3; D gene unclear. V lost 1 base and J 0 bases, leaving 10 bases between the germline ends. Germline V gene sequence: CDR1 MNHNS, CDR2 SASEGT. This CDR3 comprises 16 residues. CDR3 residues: CASSEGPDNSGNTIYF. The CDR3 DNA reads TGTGCCAGCAGTGAAGGTCCAGACAACTCTGGAAACACCATATATTTT.

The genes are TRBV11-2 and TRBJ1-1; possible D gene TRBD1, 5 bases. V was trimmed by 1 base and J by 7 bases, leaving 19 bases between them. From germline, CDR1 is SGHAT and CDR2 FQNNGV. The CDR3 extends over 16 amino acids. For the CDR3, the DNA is TGTGCCAGCAGCTTAGCTCTGGGTAGGGGAGGCAATGAAGCTTTCTTT. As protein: CASSLALGRGGNEAFF. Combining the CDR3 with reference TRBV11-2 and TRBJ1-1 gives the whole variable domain EAGVAQSPRYKIIEKRQSVAFWCNPISGHATLYWYQQILGQGPKLLIQFQNNGVVDDSQLPKDRFSAERLKGVDSTLKIQPAKLEDSAVYLCASSLALGRGGNEAFFGQGTRLTVV.

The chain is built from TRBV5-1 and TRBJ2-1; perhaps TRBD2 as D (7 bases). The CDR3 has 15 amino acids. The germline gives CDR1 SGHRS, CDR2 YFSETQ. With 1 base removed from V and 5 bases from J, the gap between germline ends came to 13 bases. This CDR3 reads CASSLLRGADNEQFF. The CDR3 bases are TGCGCCAGCAGCTTGTTACGGGGGGCAGACAATGAGCAGTTCTTC.

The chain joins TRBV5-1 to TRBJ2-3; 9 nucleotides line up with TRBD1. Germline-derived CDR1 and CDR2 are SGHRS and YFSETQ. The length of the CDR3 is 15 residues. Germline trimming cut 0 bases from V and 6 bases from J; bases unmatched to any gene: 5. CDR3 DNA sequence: TGCGCCAGCAGCTTGGGGACAGGGGCCGGGGATACGCAGTATTTT. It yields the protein CASSLGTGAGDTQYF.

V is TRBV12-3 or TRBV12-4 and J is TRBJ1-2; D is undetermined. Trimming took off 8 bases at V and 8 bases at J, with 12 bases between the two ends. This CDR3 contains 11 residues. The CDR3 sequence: CASRTTGGYTF. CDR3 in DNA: TGTGCCAGCCGAACGACGGGGGGCTACACCTTC.

CDR3 in DNA: TGTGCCAGCGAACGACAGGGAGGCGGGGAGCTGTTTTTT. Protein: CASERQGGGELFF. The rearrangement links TRBV18 to TRBJ2-2; D is possibly TRBD1 (7 bases). Germline V lookup: CDR1 KGHSH, CDR2 LQKENI. V lost 8 bases and J 7 bases, leaving 14 bases between the germline ends. The CDR3 extends over 13 amino acids.

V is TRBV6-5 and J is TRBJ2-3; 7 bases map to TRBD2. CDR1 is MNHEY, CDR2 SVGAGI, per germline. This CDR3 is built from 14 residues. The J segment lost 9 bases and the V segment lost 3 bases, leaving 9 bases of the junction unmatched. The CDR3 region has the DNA TGTGCCAGCAGTTATGAAGCGGGGCCCGGGACGCAGTATTTT. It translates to CASSYEAGPGTQYF.

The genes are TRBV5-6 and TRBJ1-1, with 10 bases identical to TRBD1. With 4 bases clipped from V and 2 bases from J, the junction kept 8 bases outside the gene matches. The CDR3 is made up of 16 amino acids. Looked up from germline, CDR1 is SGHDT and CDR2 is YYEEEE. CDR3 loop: CASSERDRGRNTEAFF. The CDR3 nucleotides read TGTGCCAGCAGCGAGAGGGACAGGGGAAGAAACACTGAAGCTTTCTTT.

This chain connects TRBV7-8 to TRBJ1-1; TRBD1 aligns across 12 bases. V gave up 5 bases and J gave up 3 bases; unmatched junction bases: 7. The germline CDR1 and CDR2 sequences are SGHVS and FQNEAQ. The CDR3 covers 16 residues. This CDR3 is CASSVRGQGAYTEAFF. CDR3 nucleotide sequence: TGTGCCAGCAGCGTGAGGGGACAGGGGGCTTACACTGAAGCTTTCTTT.

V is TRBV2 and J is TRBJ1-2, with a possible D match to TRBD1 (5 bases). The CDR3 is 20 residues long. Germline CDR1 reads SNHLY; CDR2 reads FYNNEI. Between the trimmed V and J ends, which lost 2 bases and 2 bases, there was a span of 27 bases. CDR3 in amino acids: CASSEPRGGFTGPRNYGYTF. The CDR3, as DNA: TGTGCCAGCAGTGAACCCCGGGGAGGGTTTACAGGACCTCGGAACTATGGCTACACCTTC.

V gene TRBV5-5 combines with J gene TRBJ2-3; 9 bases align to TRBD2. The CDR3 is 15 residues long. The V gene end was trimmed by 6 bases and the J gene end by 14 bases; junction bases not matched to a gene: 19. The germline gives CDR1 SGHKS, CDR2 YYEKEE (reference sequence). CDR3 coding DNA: TGTGCCAGCACTGTTTTGGCAGCGGGGGGCTTAACTCCGTATTTT. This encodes CASTVLAAGGLTPYF.

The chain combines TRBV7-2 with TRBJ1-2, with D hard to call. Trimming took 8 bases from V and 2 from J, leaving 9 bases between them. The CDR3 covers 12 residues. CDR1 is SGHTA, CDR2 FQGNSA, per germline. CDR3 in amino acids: CASGQINYGYTF. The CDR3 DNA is TGTGCCAGCGGGCAGATAAACTATGGCTACACCTTC.

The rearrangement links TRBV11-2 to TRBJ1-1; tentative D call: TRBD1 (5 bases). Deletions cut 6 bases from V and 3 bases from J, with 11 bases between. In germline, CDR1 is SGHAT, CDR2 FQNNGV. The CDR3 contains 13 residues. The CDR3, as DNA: TGTGCCAGCAGGAGACAGCCGGACACTGAAGCTTTCTTT. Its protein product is CASRRQPDTEAFF.

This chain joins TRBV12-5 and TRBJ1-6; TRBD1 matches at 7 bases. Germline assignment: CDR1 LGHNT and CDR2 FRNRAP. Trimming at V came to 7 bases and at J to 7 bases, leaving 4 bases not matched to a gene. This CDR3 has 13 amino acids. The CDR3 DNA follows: TGTGCTAGTGTCAGGGGGTACAATTCACCCCTCCACTTT. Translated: CASVRGYNSPLHF.

CDR3 sequence: CASSSTTSRGTQYF. Here the CDR3 DNA reads TGTGCCAGCAGCTCCACGACTAGCAGGGGGACCCAGTACTTC. V and J are TRBV11-2 and TRBJ2-5; weak D call: TRBD2 (7 bases). This CDR3 contains 14 residues. Germline CDR1 SGHAT, CDR2 FQNNGV. Trimming shortened V by 4 bases and J by 7 bases, and 16 bases separated the two germline ends.

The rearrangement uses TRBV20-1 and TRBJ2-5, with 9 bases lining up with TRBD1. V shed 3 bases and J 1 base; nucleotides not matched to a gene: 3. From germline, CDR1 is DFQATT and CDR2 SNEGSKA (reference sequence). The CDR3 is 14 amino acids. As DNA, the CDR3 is TGCAGTGCTAGTAAGGACAGGGGCCAAGAGACCCAGTACTTC. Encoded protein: CSASKDRGQETQYF.

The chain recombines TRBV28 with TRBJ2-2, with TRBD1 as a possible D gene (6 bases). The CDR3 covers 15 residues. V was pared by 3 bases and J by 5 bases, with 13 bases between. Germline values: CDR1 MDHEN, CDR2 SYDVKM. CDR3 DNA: TGTGCCAGCAGTTTTCCGACAGGCCGAACCGGGGAGCTGTTTTTT. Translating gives CASSFPTGRTGELFF.

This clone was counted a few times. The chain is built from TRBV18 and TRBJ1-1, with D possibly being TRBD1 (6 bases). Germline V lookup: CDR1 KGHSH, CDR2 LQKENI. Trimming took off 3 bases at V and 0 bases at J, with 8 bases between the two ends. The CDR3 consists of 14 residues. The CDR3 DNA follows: TGTGCCAGCTCACCCGGACAGTTGAACACTGAAGCTTTCTTT. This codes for CASSPGQLNTEAFF.

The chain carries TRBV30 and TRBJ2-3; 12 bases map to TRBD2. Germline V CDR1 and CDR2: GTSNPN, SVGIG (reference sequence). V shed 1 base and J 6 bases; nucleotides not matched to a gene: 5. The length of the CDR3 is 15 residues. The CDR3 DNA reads TGTGCCTGGAGTGGGCTAGCGGGGGGGCGGGATACGCAGTATTTT. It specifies CAWSGLAGGRDTQYF.

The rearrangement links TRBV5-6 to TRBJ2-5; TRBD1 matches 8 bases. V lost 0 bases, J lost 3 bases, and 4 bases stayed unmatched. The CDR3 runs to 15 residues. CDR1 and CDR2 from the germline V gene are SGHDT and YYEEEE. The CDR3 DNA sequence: TGTGCCAGCAGCTTGGTGGCAGGGGGCAAAGAGACCCAGTACTTC. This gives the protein CASSLVAGGKETQYF. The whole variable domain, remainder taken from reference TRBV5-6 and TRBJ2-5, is DAGVTQSPTHLIKTRGQQVTLRCSPKSGHDTVSWYQQALGQGPQFIFQYYEEEERQRGNFPDRFSGHQFPNYSSELNVNALLLGDSALYLCASSLVAGGKETQYFGPGTRLLVL.

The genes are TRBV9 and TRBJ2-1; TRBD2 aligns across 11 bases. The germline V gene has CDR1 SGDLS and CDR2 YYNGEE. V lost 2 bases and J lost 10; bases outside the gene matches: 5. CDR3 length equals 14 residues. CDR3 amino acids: CASSVSGGADEQFF. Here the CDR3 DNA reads TGTGCCAGCAGCGTTAGCGGGGGGGCAGACGAGCAGTTCTTC.

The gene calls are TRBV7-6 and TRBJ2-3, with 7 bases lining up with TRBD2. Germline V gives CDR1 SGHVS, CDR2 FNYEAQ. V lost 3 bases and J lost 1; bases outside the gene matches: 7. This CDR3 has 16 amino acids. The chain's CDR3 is CASSFRLAGGTDTQYF. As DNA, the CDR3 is TGTGCCAGCAGCTTCCGGCTCGCGGGAGGCACAGATACGCAGTATTTT.

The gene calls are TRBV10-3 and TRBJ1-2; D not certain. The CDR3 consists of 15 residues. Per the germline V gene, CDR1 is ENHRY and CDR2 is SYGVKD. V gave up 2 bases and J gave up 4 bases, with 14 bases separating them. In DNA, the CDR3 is TGTGCCATCAGTGAGGGGTATGTGACATCCTATGGCTACACCTTC. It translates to CAISEGYVTSYGYTF.

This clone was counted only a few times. The CDR3 nucleotides read TGTGCCAGCAGTCCCGAAGGAGCGCAGTATTTT. This gives the protein CASSPEGAQYF. The chain links TRBV2 to TRBJ2-3; D is unresolved. Germline CDR1 and CDR2: SNHLY and FYNNEI. Trimming took off 5 bases at V and 10 bases at J, with 10 bases between the two ends. This CDR3 contains 11 residues.

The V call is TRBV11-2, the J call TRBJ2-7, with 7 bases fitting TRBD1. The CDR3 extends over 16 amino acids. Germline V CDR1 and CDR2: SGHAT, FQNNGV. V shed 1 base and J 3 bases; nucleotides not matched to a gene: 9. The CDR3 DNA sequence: TGTGCCAGCAGCTTAGGGCCGGGACAGCCTTACTACGAGCAGTACGTC. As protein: CASSLGPGQPYYEQYV.